This T cell receptor (beta chain) was documented in a study of blood T cell repertoires in COVID-19 (dated by TCRdb to about 2020). At the level of the whole study: Collaborator samples came from the United States, Italy and Spain and covered acute and convalescent phases of COVID-19. Where HLA class I and class II types were available, the types were taken from metadata supplied by the sample provider, not from assay-based typing. The samples were drawn from two sources: the first 160 participants of the ongoing ImmuneRACE study, and approximately 1,300 subjects contributed by 6 global collaborators. The prospective study material was composed of cDNA or gDNA derived from T cells, B-cell-depleted T cells, or PBMCs. A de-identified subject ID, COVID-19 status, age in years and sex were almost always included in the sample metadata. The dataset comprised deeply sampled blood TCRbeta repertoires from subjects exposed to, actively infected with, or recovered from COVID-19. The repertoires were made available in a free public database intended to serve as a resource for research on the immune response to SARS-CoV-2. Summary of the overall study and its limitations: The quantity of clinical and demographic metadata differed by source and by participant and was supplied without curation.

One collaborating source in Seattle enrolled patients while the patients were actively infected and followed the patients over time throughout the course of disease. Whole blood was collected in K2EDTA tubes by collaborating institutions according to the institutions' own protocols. Collaborator samples were shipped for TCRbeta analysis as frozen whole blood, isolated PBMCs, or DNA extracted from either sample type. The immunoSEQ Assay, a bias-controlled multiplex PCR, was used to amplify TCRbeta CDR3 regions from genomic DNA. The authors' pipeline ran thus. Nucleated cell counts per sample were estimated from amplification of reference gene primers within the assay. To quantify the absolute abundance of each unique TCRbeta CDR3 rearrangement, sequence reads were collapsed and filtered. For each sample, productive Simpson clonality was calculated as the square root of Simpson's diversity index across productive rearrangements. TCRdb obtained this table from immuneACCESS and retained in-frame rearrangements with V and J assigned. These tables miss some clones; where compared with another copy, unresolved V genes account for less than half of the shortfall, and the remainder is unexplained. Clone size and the V and J calls come from that table; the DNA yielded D and trimming. Counted in this sample were 300,000 to 400,000 clones; roughly 86% of them appeared once. The ten largest clones take up 9.9% of the sample.

The CDR1 and CDR2 encoded by the germline V gene are SGHTA and FQGNSA. Its CDR3 holds 15 amino acids, cysteine through phenylalanine. Only CDR3 DNA is held: 45 bases, read in frame from base 1. The V and J ends are trimmed by 1 base and 5 bases, leaving 12 bases between them. The sample holds one count of this clone. The specificity of this receptor is unknown. The sample holds no much larger clone one base away, and base qualities are not on file. Recombination connected TRBV7-2 to TRBJ2-1; a weak D assignment points to TRBD2 (5 bases agree). The TCR was taken from a man aged 25 to 45 with COVID-19, enrolled during active disease. Specimen: peripheral blood. The DNA is TGTGCCAGCAGCTTAGTAGAGGGCCTGAACAATGAGCAGTTCTTC. Translated, this gives CASSLVEGLNNEQFF.